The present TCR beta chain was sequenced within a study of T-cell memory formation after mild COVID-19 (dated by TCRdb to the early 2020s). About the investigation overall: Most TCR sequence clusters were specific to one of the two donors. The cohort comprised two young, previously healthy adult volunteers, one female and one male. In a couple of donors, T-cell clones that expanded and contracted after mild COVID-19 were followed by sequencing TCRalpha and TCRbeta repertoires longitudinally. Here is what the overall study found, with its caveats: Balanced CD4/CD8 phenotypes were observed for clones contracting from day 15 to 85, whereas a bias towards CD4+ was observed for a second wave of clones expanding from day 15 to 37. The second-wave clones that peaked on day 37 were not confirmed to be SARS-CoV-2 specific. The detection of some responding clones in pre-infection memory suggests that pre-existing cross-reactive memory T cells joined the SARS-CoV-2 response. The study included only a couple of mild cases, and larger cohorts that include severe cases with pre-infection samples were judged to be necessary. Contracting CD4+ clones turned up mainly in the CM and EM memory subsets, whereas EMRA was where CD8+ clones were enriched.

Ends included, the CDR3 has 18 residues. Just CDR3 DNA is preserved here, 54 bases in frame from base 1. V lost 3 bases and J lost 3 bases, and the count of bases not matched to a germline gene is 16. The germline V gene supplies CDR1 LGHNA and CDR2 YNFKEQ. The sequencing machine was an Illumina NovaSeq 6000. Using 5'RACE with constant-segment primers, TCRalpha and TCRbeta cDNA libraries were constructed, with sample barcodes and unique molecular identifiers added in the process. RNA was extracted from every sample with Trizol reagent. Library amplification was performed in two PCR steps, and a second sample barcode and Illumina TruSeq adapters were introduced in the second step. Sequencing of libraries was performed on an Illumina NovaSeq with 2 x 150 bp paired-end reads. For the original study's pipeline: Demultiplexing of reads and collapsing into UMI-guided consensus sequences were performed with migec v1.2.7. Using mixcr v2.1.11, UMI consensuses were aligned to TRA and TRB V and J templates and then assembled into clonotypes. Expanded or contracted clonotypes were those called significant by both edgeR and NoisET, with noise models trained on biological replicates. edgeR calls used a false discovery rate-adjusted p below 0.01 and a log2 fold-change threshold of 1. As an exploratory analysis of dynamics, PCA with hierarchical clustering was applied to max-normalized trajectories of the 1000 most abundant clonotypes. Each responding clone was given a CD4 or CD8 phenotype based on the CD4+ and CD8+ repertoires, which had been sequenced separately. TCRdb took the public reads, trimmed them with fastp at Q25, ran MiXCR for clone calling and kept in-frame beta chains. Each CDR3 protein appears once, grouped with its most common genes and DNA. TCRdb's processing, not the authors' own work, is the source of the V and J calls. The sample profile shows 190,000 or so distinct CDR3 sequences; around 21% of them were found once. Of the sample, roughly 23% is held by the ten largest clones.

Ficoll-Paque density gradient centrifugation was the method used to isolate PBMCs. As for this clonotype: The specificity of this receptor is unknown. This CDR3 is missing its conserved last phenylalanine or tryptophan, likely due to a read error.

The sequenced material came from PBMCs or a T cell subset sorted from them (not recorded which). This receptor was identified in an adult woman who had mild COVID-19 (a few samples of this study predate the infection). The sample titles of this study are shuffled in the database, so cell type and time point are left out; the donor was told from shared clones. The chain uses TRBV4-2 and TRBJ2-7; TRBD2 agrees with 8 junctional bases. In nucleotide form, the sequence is TGTGCCAGCAGCCAGCACATTGGACCGGGACTAGTGGGCTACGAGCAGTACATC. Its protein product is CASSQHIGPGLVGYEQYI.